These 18 T cell receptor beta chains came from one sample sequenced in a study of CD8 T cells in Susac syndrome. About 0.45 to 1 ug RNA was reverse transcribed with random hexamers. MiXCR, run by TCRdb on the immunoSEQ multiplex PCR reads, gives a single entry per CDR3 protein. The sample records some 100,000 distinct CDR3 sequences, about 92% being singletons. The source material was CD4+ T cells from PBMCs. These receptor sequences come from a human donor with multiple sclerosis.

The chain links TRBV18 to TRBJ2-4, with a weak D call TRBD1 (5 bases). Trimming cost V 0 bases and J 1 base, with 7 bases left between them. The CDR3 is made up of 15 amino acids. CDR1 KGHSH and CDR2 LQKENI come from the germline V gene. The CDR3, as DNA: TGTGCCAGCTCACCACCGTACAGGGCCAAAAACATTCAGTACTTC. Translating it yields CASSPPYRAKNIQYF.

The CDR3 loop is CASRNLEAGGLAKNIQYF. The CDR3 DNA reads TGTGCCAGCAGGAACCTGGAAGCGGGGGGACTAGCCAAAAACATTCAGTACTTC. V is TRBV11-2 and J is TRBJ2-4; 9 bases are a match to TRBD2. CDR3 length: 18 amino acids. The J segment lost 0 bases and the V segment lost 6 bases, leaving 12 bases of the junction unmatched. CDR1 and CDR2 from the germline V gene are SGHAT and FQNNGV.

This CDR3 is CASSRTSGGNTGELFF. The CDR3 DNA reads as TGTGCCAGTAGCCGGACTAGCGGGGGTAACACCGGGGAGCTGTTTTTT. V is TRBV19 and J is TRBJ2-2, with 13 bases fitting TRBD2. V lost 6 bases, J lost 2 bases, and 3 bases stayed unmatched. This CDR3 contains 16 residues. Germline loops: CDR1 LNHDA, CDR2 SQIVND (reference sequence).

The chain combines TRBV18 with TRBJ1-4; D is unresolved. CDR3 length: 11 residues. V lost 2 bases to trimming and J lost 6 bases, with 1 base between them. The germline V gene has CDR1 KGHSH and CDR2 LQKENI. CDR3 protein: CASSPDEKLFF. In DNA form, the CDR3 reads TGTGCCAGCTCACCAGATGAAAAACTGTTTTTT.

The rearrangement links TRBV28 to TRBJ1-1; maybe TRBD1 (5 bases). This CDR3 spans 15 amino acids. Germline V gene sequence: CDR1 MDHEN, CDR2 SYDVKM. V lost 2 bases, J lost 5 bases, and 15 bases lay in between. The CDR3 coding sequence is TGTGCCAGCAGTTTACCGGGCCTCCAGGGAACTGAAGCTTTCTTT. It is translated as CASSLPGLQGTEAFF. Based on the CDR3 plus reference TRBV28 and TRBJ1-1, the full variable domain is DVKVTQSSRYLVKRTGEKVFLECVQDMDHENMFWYRQDPGLGLRLIYFSYDVKMKEKGDIPEGYSVSREKKERFSLILESASTNQTSMYLCASSLPGLQGTEAFFGQGTRLTVV.

The V and J genes are TRBV20-1 and TRBJ2-7; 7 positions match TRBD1. Germline values: CDR1 DFQATT, CDR2 SNEGSKA (reference sequence). This CDR3 has 15 amino acids. Losses at the gene ends were 0 bases for V and 5 bases for J; bases not matched to a gene: 10. The CDR3 sequence: CSARDRARGFNEQYF. The DNA for the CDR3 is TGCAGTGCTAGAGATCGCGCCAGGGGGTTCAACGAGCAGTACTTC.

This chain links TRBV5-1 with TRBJ2-3, with D unclear. V gave up 4 bases and J gave up 6 bases, with 15 bases separating them. The CDR3 consists of 14 residues. The germline gives CDR1 SGHRS, CDR2 YFSETQ. The CDR3 reads CASSLYSPVDTQYF. In nucleotides, the CDR3 is TGCGCCAGCAGCCTCTACAGCCCGGTGGATACGCAGTATTTT. Based on the CDR3 plus reference TRBV5-1 and TRBJ2-3, the full variable domain is KAGVTQTPRYLIKTRGQQVTLSCSPISGHRSVSWYQQTPGQGLQFLFEYFSETQRNKGNFPGRFSGRQFSNSRSEMNVSTLELGDSALYLCASSLYSPVDTQYFGPGTRLTVL.

The rearrangement uses TRBV18 and TRBJ1-1; no reliable D call. This CDR3 has 14 amino acids. V lost 4 bases and J lost 1, with 10 bases in between. In germline, CDR1 is KGHSH, CDR2 LQKENI. The CDR3 loop is CASSRGNENTEAFF. CDR3 in DNA: TGTGCCAGCTCACGAGGTAACGAGAACACTGAAGCTTTCTTT.

J is TRBJ1-4 and V is TRBV7-2; D not resolved. The V and J ends lost 4 bases and 7 bases respectively, with 16 bases between them. The CDR3 totals 15 residues. Germline V gene lookup returns CDR1 SGHTA and CDR2 FQGNSA. The CDR3 protein is CASSSSFGQVEKLFF. The CDR3 DNA follows: TGTGCCAGCAGCTCGTCCTTTGGCCAGGTTGAAAAACTGTTTTTT.

This clonotype was observed a single time. The genes are TRBV5-1 and TRBJ2-7; 11 positions agree with TRBD1. CDR1 and CDR2 (germline): SGHRS, YFSETQ. CDR3 length equals 15 residues. With 1 base clipped from V and 5 bases from J, the junction kept 5 bases outside the gene matches. The DNA for the CDR3 is TGCGCCAGCAGCTTGACCGGGACAGGGGGACACGAGCAGTACTTC. Translating gives CASSLTGTGGHEQYF.

This chain links TRBV4-3 with TRBJ2-2; no definite D call. The CDR3 loop spans 17 amino acids. Trimming shortened V by 3 bases and J by 0 bases, and 14 bases separated the two germline ends. CDR1 is LGHNA and CDR2 is YSLEER in the germline V gene. CDR3 DNA: TGCGCCAGCAGCCAGGGAAGGACGTCCACGAACACCGGGGAGCTGTTTTTT. Encoded protein: CASSQGRTSTNTGELFF.

This sequence joins TRBV7-9 and TRBJ2-7; D gene uncertain. The CDR3 is made up of 17 amino acids. V lost 5 bases and J lost 3, with 23 bases in between. Looked up from germline, CDR1 is SEHNR and CDR2 is FQNEAQ (reference sequence). This chain's CDR3 is CASSPIYLTENYYEQYF. CDR3 DNA: TGTGCCAGCAGCCCGATTTACCTGACGGAGAACTACTACGAGCAGTACTTC.

This chain links TRBV9 with TRBJ2-2; no definite D call. The CDR3 covers 12 residues. V was clipped by 0 bases and J by 7 bases, with 4 bases between them. Germline V CDR1 and CDR2: SGDLS, YYNGEE. The CDR3 loop is CASSVVGGELFF. DNA for the CDR3: TGTGCCAGCAGCGTAGTCGGCGGGGAGCTGTTTTTT.

The chain joins TRBV5-1 to TRBJ1-1; no reliable D call. The V gene's germline CDR1 is SGHRS and CDR2 YFSETQ. V was shortened by 5 bases and J by 0 bases, with 8 bases between the two germline ends. The CDR3 is made up of 13 amino acids. The CDR3 DNA follows: TGCGCCAGCAGACCCGACCTGAACACTGAAGCTTTCTTT. It translates to CASRPDLNTEAFF.

CDR3 protein: CASSPQGATTGELFF. In DNA form, the CDR3 reads TGTGCCAGCAGCCCACAGGGGGCCACGACCGGGGAGCTGTTTTTT. This chain links TRBV7-3 with TRBJ2-2; 9 nucleotides align to TRBD1. J gave up 5 bases and V 5 bases, and 6 bases lay outside the gene matches. The CDR3 has 15 amino acids. Germline V gene lookup returns CDR1 SGHTA and CDR2 FQGTGA.

V usage is TRBV6-5 and J usage is TRBJ1-5, with 8 bases identical to TRBD1. The V segment lost 5 bases and the J segment 2 bases; nucleotides outside the gene matches: 5. Germline V gene sequence: CDR1 MNHEY, CDR2 SVGAGI. The CDR3 length is 15 residues. The CDR3 loop reads CASSRTGSGNQPQHF. The CDR3 bases are TGTGCCAGCAGTCGGACAGGGTCGGGCAATCAGCCCCAGCATTTT.

The chain employs TRBV29-1 and TRBJ1-2, with D perhaps matching TRBD1 (6 bases). Per the germline V gene, CDR1 is SQVTM and CDR2 is ANQGSEA. Trimming took 3 bases from V and 3 from J, leaving 14 bases between them. The CDR3 has 14 amino acids. CDR3 DNA sequence: TGCAGCGTTGAGTCTCGAACAGGGTACTATGGCTACACCTTC. Translated: CSVESRTGYYGYTF.

This chain joins TRBV3-1 and TRBJ1-5; maybe TRBD1 (5 bases). Trimming pared 3 bases from V and 1 base from J, leaving 13 bases between. This CDR3 spans 16 amino acids. The germline V gene has CDR1 LGHDT and CDR2 YNNKEL (reference sequence). CDR3 nucleotide sequence: TGTGCCAGCAGCCAGGGGGTTATGGTCAGCAATCAGCCCCAGCATTTT. Its protein is CASSQGVMVSNQPQHF.